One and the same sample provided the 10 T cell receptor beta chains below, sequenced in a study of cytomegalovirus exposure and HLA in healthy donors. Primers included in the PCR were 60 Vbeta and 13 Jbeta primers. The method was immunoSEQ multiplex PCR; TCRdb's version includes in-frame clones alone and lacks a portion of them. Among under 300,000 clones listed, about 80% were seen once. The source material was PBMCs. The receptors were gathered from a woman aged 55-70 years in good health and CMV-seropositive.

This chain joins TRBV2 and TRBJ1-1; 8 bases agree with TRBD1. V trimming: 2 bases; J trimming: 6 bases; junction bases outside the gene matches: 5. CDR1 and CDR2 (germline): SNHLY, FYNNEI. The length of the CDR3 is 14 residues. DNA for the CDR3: TGTGCCAGCAGTGAACAGGGGGCTGTCGCTGAAGCTTTCTTT. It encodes CASSEQGAVAEAFF. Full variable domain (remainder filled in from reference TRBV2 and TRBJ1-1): EPEVTQTPSHQVTQMGQEVILRCVPISNHLYFYWYRQILGQKVEFLVSFYNNEISEKSEIFDDQFSVERPDGSNFTLKIRSTKLEDSAMYFCASSEQGAVAEAFFGQGTRLTVV.

CDR3 DNA: TGCGCCAGCGCCCGGACAGTACCGAACGCTCCTAGCGGGACCCGGGATGTGGATGAGCAGTTCTTC. This translates into CASARTVPNAPSGTRDVDEQFF. The V and J genes are TRBV23-1 and TRBJ2-1, with 9 bases lining up with TRBD2. TRBV23-1 is treated as an ORF (open reading frame) with a function not yet certain. After removal of 8 bases from V and 8 bases from J, the junction contained 34 bases not matched to a gene. This CDR3 is built from 22 residues.

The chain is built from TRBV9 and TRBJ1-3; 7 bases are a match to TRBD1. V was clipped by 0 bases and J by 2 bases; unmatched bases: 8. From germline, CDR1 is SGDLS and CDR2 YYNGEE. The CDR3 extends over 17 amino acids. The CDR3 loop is CASSVATLDRAGNTIYF. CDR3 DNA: TGTGCCAGCAGCGTAGCCACTTTAGACAGGGCTGGAAACACCATATATTTT. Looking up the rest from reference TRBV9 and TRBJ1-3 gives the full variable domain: DSGVTQTPKHLITATGQRVTLRCSPRSGDLSVYWYQQSLDQGLQFLIQYYNGEERAKGNILERFSAQQFPDLHSELNLSSLELGDSALYFCASSVATLDRAGNTIYFGEGSWLTVV.

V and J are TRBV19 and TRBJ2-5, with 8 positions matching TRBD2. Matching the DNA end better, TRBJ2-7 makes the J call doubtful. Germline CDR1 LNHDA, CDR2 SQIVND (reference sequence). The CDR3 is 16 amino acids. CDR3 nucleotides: TGTGCCAGTAGTATATCCGGGACTAGTTTAGTTTACGAGCAGTACTTC. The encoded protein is CASSISGTSLVYEQYF.

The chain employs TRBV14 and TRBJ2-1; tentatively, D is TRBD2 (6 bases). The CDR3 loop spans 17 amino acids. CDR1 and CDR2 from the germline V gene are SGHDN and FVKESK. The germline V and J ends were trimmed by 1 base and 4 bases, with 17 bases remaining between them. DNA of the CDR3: TGTGCCAGCAGCCAAGGGCAAGTACTAGCACCATACAATGAGCAGTTCTTC. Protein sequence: CASSQGQVLAPYNEQFF.

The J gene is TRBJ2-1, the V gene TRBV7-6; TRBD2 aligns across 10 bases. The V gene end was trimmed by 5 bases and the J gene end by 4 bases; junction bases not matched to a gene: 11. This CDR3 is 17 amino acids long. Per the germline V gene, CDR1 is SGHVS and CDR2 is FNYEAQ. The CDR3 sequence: CASSLRGGTSEYNEQFF. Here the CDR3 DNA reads TGTGCCAGCAGCCTCAGAGGGGGGACTAGCGAGTACAATGAGCAGTTCTTC.

The CDR3 DNA reads as TGTGCCAGCAGCTTACTTAATGAAGCTTTCTTT. Its protein product is CASSLLNEAFF. The V gene is TRBV7-7, the J gene TRBJ1-1; no clear D. This CDR3 spans 11 amino acids. The V and J ends lost 2 bases and 7 bases respectively, with 5 bases between them. The germline CDR1 and CDR2 sequences are SSHAT and FNYEAQ (reference sequence).

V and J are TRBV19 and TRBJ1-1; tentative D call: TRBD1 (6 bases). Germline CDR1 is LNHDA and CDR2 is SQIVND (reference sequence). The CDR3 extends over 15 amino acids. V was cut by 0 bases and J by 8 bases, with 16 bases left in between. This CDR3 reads CASSIDVRGRTEAFF. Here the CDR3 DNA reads TGTGCCAGTAGTATAGACGTCAGGGGCCGGACCGAAGCTTTCTTT.

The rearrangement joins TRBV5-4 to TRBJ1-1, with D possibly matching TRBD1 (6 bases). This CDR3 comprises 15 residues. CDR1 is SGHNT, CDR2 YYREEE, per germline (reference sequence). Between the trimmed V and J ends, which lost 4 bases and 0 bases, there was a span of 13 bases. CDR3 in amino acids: CASSTKTGLNTEAFF. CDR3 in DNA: TGTGCCAGCAGCACTAAGACAGGACTGAACACTGAAGCTTTCTTT.

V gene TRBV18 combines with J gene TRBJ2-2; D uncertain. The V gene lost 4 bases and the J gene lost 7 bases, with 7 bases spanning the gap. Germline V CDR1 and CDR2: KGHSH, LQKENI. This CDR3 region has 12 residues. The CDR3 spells CASSRANGELFF. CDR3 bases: TGTGCCAGCTCACGAGCTAACGGGGAGCTGTTTTTT.